This is a list of T cell receptor beta chains from one sample in a study of T cell changes during pregnancy in multiple sclerosis. Assay: immunoSEQ multiplex PCR; the TCRdb copy retains only in-frame clones and omits some. Counted here are some 28,000 clones, 75% to 90% occurring once; the ten biggest clones make up about 3%. Sequenced here: CD4+ T cells from peripheral blood mononuclear cells, sampled in the first trimester of pregnancy. Receptors originate from a female donor in good health, enrolled as a control in a pregnancy study. Both conserved end residues are part of each CDR3. Fields, in order: V gene, D gene, J gene, clone size, CDR3 protein, CDR3 DNA. A D gene is named only where the DNA matches it firmly. Expanded clones are given a class, and other clones once, few, many or no size at all.

v_gene: TRBV7-9; d_gene: TRBD2; j_gene: TRBJ2-7; abundance: NA; CDR3aa: CASSLLAGSSYEQYF; CDR3nt: TGTGCCAGCAGCCTGCTAGCGGGAAGCTCCTACGAGCAGTACTTC
v_gene: TRBV5-6; d_gene: TRBD2; j_gene: TRBJ2-5; abundance: NA; CDR3aa: CASSFKAGGPQETQYF; CDR3nt: TGTGCCAGCAGCTTTAAGGCGGGGGGGCCCCAAGAGACCCAGTACTTC
v_gene: TRBV28; d_gene: NA; j_gene: TRBJ1-4; abundance: NA; CDR3aa: CASRRENNEKLFF; CDR3nt: TGTGCCAGTCGACGGGAGAATAATGAAAAACTGTTTTTT
v_gene: TRBV5-6; d_gene: NA; j_gene: TRBJ2-6; abundance: NA; CDR3aa: CASSPMGGRGAGANVLTF; CDR3nt: TGTGCCAGCAGCCCGATGGGGGGAAGGGGTGCTGGGGCCAACGTCCTGACTTTC
v_gene: TRBV11-2; d_gene: TRBD2; j_gene: TRBJ2-3; abundance: NA; CDR3aa: CASSLAGTRRTPDTQYF; CDR3nt: TGTGCCAGCAGCTTAGCCGGGACTAGGAGGACCCCAGATACGCAGTATTTT
v_gene: TRBV27; d_gene: NA; j_gene: TRBJ2-2; abundance: NA; CDR3aa: CASSLSLPGELFF; CDR3nt: TGTGCCAGCAGTTTAAGTCTACCCGGGGAGCTGTTTTTT
v_gene: TRBV28; d_gene: NA; j_gene: TRBJ1-5; abundance: NA; CDR3aa: CASSLMKTGFLQPQHF; CDR3nt: TGTGCCAGCAGTTTAATGAAGACAGGTTTCCTCCAGCCCCAGCATTTT
v_gene: TRBV7-8; d_gene: NA; j_gene: TRBJ2-3; abundance: NA; CDR3aa: CASRFQGSDTQYF; CDR3nt: TGTGCCAGCAGATTTCAGGGGTCAGATACGCAGTATTTT
v_gene: TRBV7-7; d_gene: TRBD1; j_gene: TRBJ1-2; abundance: NA; CDR3aa: CASSTHNRGGYTF; CDR3nt: TGTGCCAGCAGCACTCATAACAGGGGGGGCTACACCTTC
v_gene: TRBV9; d_gene: NA; j_gene: TRBJ1-1; abundance: once; CDR3aa: CASSVTPQGSPEAFF; CDR3nt: TGTGCCAGCAGCGTAACCCCCCAGGGCAGCCCTGAAGCTTTCTTT
v_gene: TRBV6-1; d_gene: NA; j_gene: TRBJ2-7; abundance: NA; CDR3aa: CASKEMAVSYEQYF; CDR3nt: TGTGCCAGCAAGGAGATGGCGGTCTCCTACGAGCAGTACTTC
v_gene: TRBV18; d_gene: NA; j_gene: TRBJ1-1; abundance: NA; CDR3aa: CASSPFRDTEAFF; CDR3nt: TGTGCCAGCTCACCTTTCCGGGACACTGAAGCTTTCTTT
v_gene: TRBV5-1; d_gene: NA; j_gene: TRBJ2-4; abundance: NA; CDR3aa: CASSLGGEDIQYF; CDR3nt: TGCGCCAGCAGCTTGGGGGGCGAGGACATTCAGTACTTC
v_gene: TRBV5-4; d_gene: TRBD1; j_gene: TRBJ1-2; abundance: NA; CDR3aa: CASRRGQEPYGYTF; CDR3nt: TGTGCCAGCAGGAGGGGACAGGAACCCTATGGCTACACCTTC
v_gene: TRBV27; d_gene: NA; j_gene: TRBJ2-7; abundance: NA; CDR3aa: CASSLLGGGVSYEQYF; CDR3nt: TGTGCCAGCAGTTTATTAGGGGGAGGGGTCTCCTACGAGCAGTACTTC
v_gene: TRBV5-1; d_gene: NA; j_gene: TRBJ1-2; abundance: NA; CDR3aa: CASSLAQSYGYTF; CDR3nt: TGCGCCAGCAGCTTGGCGCAGTCCTATGGCTACACCTTC
v_gene: TRBV27; d_gene: NA; j_gene: TRBJ1-2; abundance: NA; CDR3aa: CASSLTAPGNYGYTF; CDR3nt: TGTGCCAGCAGTTTAACCGCCCCGGGGAACTATGGCTACACCTTC
v_gene: TRBV5-4; d_gene: TRBD2; j_gene: TRBJ2-1; abundance: NA; CDR3aa: CASSLGGLADYNEQFF; CDR3nt: TGTGCCAGCAGCTTGGGGGGACTAGCGGATTACAATGAGCAGTTCTTC
v_gene: TRBV6-6; d_gene: NA; j_gene: TRBJ2-1; abundance: NA; CDR3aa: CASSYQGSSYNEQFF; CDR3nt: TGTGCCAGCAGTTACCAGGGATCCTCCTACAATGAGCAGTTCTTC
v_gene: TRBV7-8; d_gene: TRBD1; j_gene: TRBJ1-1; abundance: NA; CDR3aa: CASSAGQGSGTEAFF; CDR3nt: TGTGCCAGCAGCGCCGGACAGGGATCGGGAACTGAAGCTTTCTTT
v_gene: TRBV19; d_gene: NA; j_gene: TRBJ2-6; abundance: NA; CDR3aa: CASSIGAKGMLGANVLTF; CDR3nt: TGTGCCAGTAGTATAGGGGCCAAGGGGATGTTGGGGGCCAACGTCCTGACTTTC
v_gene: TRBV4-3; d_gene: NA; j_gene: TRBJ1-4; abundance: NA; CDR3aa: CASSQMGGDNEKLFF; CDR3nt: TGCGCCAGCAGCCAAATGGGAGGGGACAATGAAAAACTGTTTTTT
v_gene: TRBV9; d_gene: NA; j_gene: TRBJ2-3; abundance: NA; CDR3aa: CASSLSGYTDTQYF; CDR3nt: TGTGCCAGCAGCCTGAGCGGTTACACAGATACGCAGTATTTT
v_gene: TRBV9; d_gene: NA; j_gene: TRBJ2-1; abundance: NA; CDR3aa: CASSVGDTYNEQFF; CDR3nt: TGTGCCAGCAGCGTAGGAGACACTTACAATGAGCAGTTCTTC
v_gene: TRBV5-4; d_gene: TRBD1; j_gene: TRBJ1-1; abundance: few; CDR3aa: CASSLGQGGTEAFF; CDR3nt: TGTGCCAGCAGCTTGGGCCAGGGGGGCACTGAAGCTTTCTTT
v_gene: TRBV2; d_gene: TRBD1; j_gene: TRBJ2-3; abundance: NA; CDR3aa: CASSGQGTDTQYF; CDR3nt: TGTGCCAGCAGTGGACAGGGGACAGATACGCAGTATTTT
v_gene: TRBV7-8; d_gene: NA; j_gene: TRBJ2-5; abundance: NA; CDR3aa: CASSLGTGMRETQYF; CDR3nt: TGTGCCAGCAGCTTAGGCACAGGGATGAGAGAGACCCAGTACTTC
v_gene: TRBV5-1; d_gene: TRBD1; j_gene: TRBJ1-1; abundance: few; CDR3aa: CASRTGDQAFF; CDR3nt: TGCGCCAGCAGGACAGGGGATCAAGCTTTCTTT
v_gene: TRBV9; d_gene: NA; j_gene: TRBJ2-3; abundance: NA; CDR3aa: CASSVGGNIYTGVGDTQYF; CDR3nt: TGTGCCAGCAGCGTAGGAGGAAACATTTATACGGGAGTGGGAGATACGCAGTATTTT
v_gene: TRBV2; d_gene: NA; j_gene: TRBJ1-1; abundance: few; CDR3aa: CASGGREAFF; CDR3nt: TGTGCCAGCGGAGGGCGGGAAGCTTTCTTT
v_gene: TRBV4-1; d_gene: TRBD2; j_gene: TRBJ2-2; abundance: NA; CDR3aa: CASSHASGRGINTGELFF; CDR3nt: TGCGCCAGCAGCCACGCTAGCGGGAGGGGGATCAACACCGGGGAGCTGTTTTTT
v_gene: TRBV6-5; d_gene: NA; j_gene: TRBJ1-3; abundance: NA; CDR3aa: CASRAGPGNTIYF; CDR3nt: TGTGCCAGCAGAGCAGGGCCAGGAAACACCATATATTTT
v_gene: TRBV6-1; d_gene: NA; j_gene: TRBJ1-1; abundance: once; CDR3aa: CASSRQGEAFF; CDR3nt: TGTGCCAGCAGTCGGCAGGGCGAAGCTTTCTTT
v_gene: TRBV5-1; d_gene: NA; j_gene: TRBJ2-1; abundance: once; CDR3aa: CASSLVQPNNEQFF; CDR3nt: TGCGCCAGCAGCTTGGTACAGCCCAACAATGAGCAGTTCTTC
v_gene: TRBV7-6; d_gene: NA; j_gene: TRBJ1-1; abundance: NA; CDR3aa: CASSLRTGENTEAFF; CDR3nt: TGTGCCAGCAGCTTAAGGACTGGGGAGAACACTGAAGCTTTCTTT
v_gene: TRBV19; d_gene: TRBD1; j_gene: TRBJ2-1; abundance: NA; CDR3aa: CASSIRQGSDEQFF; CDR3nt: TGTGCCAGTAGTATCAGACAGGGCAGCGATGAGCAGTTCTTC
v_gene: TRBV11-3; d_gene: NA; j_gene: TRBJ1-1; abundance: NA; CDR3aa: CASSLDRDTEAFF; CDR3nt: TGTGCCAGCAGCTTAGACAGGGACACTGAAGCTTTCTTT
v_gene: TRBV25-1; d_gene: NA; j_gene: TRBJ1-3; abundance: NA; CDR3aa: CASSDQGGFSGNTIYF; CDR3nt: TGTGCCAGCAGTGATCAGGGAGGTTTTTCTGGAAACACCATATATTTT
v_gene: TRBV7-2; d_gene: NA; j_gene: TRBJ2-1; abundance: NA; CDR3aa: CASSLNREDEFF; CDR3nt: TGTGCCAGCAGCTTAAACAGGGAAGATGAGTTCTTC
v_gene: TRBV28; d_gene: TRBD2; j_gene: TRBJ2-7; abundance: NA; CDR3aa: CASKLAGVHEQYF; CDR3nt: TGTGCCAGCAAACTAGCGGGAGTTCACGAGCAGTACTTC
v_gene: TRBV7-2; d_gene: NA; j_gene: TRBJ1-1; abundance: NA; CDR3aa: CASSLELQIEAFF; CDR3nt: TGTGCCAGCAGCTTAGAGTTACAGATTGAAGCTTTCTTT
v_gene: TRBV28; d_gene: NA; j_gene: TRBJ2-7; abundance: NA; CDR3aa: CATGEGGPYEQYF; CDR3nt: TGTGCCACGGGTGAGGGCGGTCCCTACGAGCAGTACTTC
v_gene: TRBV12-5; d_gene: TRBD2; j_gene: TRBJ2-1; abundance: NA; CDR3aa: CASGSILAGERSYNEQFF; CDR3nt: TGTGCTAGTGGTTCCATACTAGCGGGAGAGCGCTCCTACAATGAGCAGTTCTTC
v_gene: TRBV5-6; d_gene: TRBD2; j_gene: TRBJ2-1; abundance: NA; CDR3aa: CASSLASQAGYYNEQFF; CDR3nt: TGTGCCAGCAGCTTGGCGTCCCAAGCGGGATACTACAATGAGCAGTTCTTC
v_gene: TRBV7-9; d_gene: TRBD2; j_gene: TRBJ2-5; abundance: NA; CDR3aa: CASSSVRGGQETQYF; CDR3nt: TGTGCCAGCAGCTCCGTCCGGGGGGGACAAGAGACCCAGTACTTC
v_gene: TRBV7-9; d_gene: TRBD1; j_gene: TRBJ1-2; abundance: NA; CDR3aa: CASSHYGTGEGGYTF; CDR3nt: TGTGCCAGCAGCCATTACGGGACAGGGGAGGGAGGCTACACCTTC
v_gene: TRBV7-2; d_gene: TRBD1; j_gene: TRBJ2-2; abundance: NA; CDR3aa: CASSLARTGSGTGELFF; CDR3nt: TGTGCCAGCAGCTTAGCACGGACAGGGAGCGGCACCGGGGAGCTGTTTTTT
v_gene: TRBV10-3; d_gene: NA; j_gene: TRBJ1-4; abundance: once; CDR3aa: CAISESSYGSREKLFF; CDR3nt: TGTGCCATCAGTGAGTCAAGTTACGGGTCTCGAGAAAAACTGTTTTTT
v_gene: TRBV10-1; d_gene: TRBD1; j_gene: TRBJ2-3; abundance: NA; CDR3aa: CASSTGTAQRGLTDTQYF; CDR3nt: TGCGCCAGCAGTACCGGGACAGCGCAGCGCGGACTCACAGATACGCAGTATTTT
v_gene: TRBV6-6; d_gene: NA; j_gene: TRBJ2-5; abundance: once; CDR3aa: CASSYLQETQYF; CDR3nt: TGTGCCAGCAGTTACCTCCAGGAGACCCAGTACTTC
v_gene: TRBV5-6; d_gene: NA; j_gene: TRBJ2-1; abundance: NA; CDR3aa: CASSDKTRSYNEQFF; CDR3nt: TGTGCCAGCAGCGATAAAACGCGGTCCTACAATGAGCAGTTCTTC
v_gene: TRBV5-4; d_gene: TRBD2; j_gene: TRBJ2-1; abundance: NA; CDR3aa: CASSSLGLAGGEQFF; CDR3nt: TGTGCCAGCAGCTCACTGGGACTAGCGGGGGGGGAGCAGTTCTTC
v_gene: TRBV13; d_gene: NA; j_gene: TRBJ1-1; abundance: NA; CDR3aa: CASSQRQIEAFF; CDR3nt: TGTGCCAGCAGCCAACGCCAGATTGAAGCTTTCTTT
v_gene: TRBV28; d_gene: TRBD1; j_gene: TRBJ1-5; abundance: NA; CDR3aa: CASSLDPTGFNQPQHF; CDR3nt: TGTGCCAGCAGTCTAGACCCGACAGGGTTCAATCAGCCCCAGCATTTT
v_gene: TRBV7-9; d_gene: NA; j_gene: TRBJ2-3; abundance: NA; CDR3aa: CASSRGDTQYF; CDR3nt: TGTGCCAGCAGCCGGGGGGATACGCAGTATTTT
v_gene: TRBV30; d_gene: NA; j_gene: TRBJ1-2; abundance: NA; CDR3aa: CAWSRTNAGSNGYTF; CDR3nt: TGTGCCTGGAGTCGGACTAACGCGGGGTCAAATGGCTACACCTTC